The clone carrying this T cell receptor (beta chain) appeared a few times. As yet, its antigen is unknown. CDR3 size: 16 residues. The germline V gene has CDR1 MNHNY and CDR2 SVGAGI (reference sequence). The V gene end was trimmed by 5 bases and the J gene end by 5 bases; junction bases not matched to a gene: 13. The sample originates from a study of post-analysis software for immune sequencing data. Regarding the study as a whole: TRBV5-6, TRBV5-1 and TRBV20-1 were among four to six TRBV segments more frequent in patients than controls.

Unique-molecular-identifier-tagged TCR beta cDNA libraries were used. TCRdb recomputed calls from the PCR reads with MiXCR, one row per CDR3 protein. This table holds about 620,000 distinct CDR3 sequences, roughly two fifths found once. Sequencing was performed on blood. The receptor comes from a girl aged 5 to 17 with multiple sclerosis. This sequence joins TRBV6-6 and TRBJ1-2; the match to TRBD1 covers 8 bases. CDR3 sequence (DNA): TGTGCCAGCAGTAACCTGACAGGGGTAATTGTATATGGCTACACCTTC. Protein: CASSNLTGVIVYGYTF.